Each of the 11 T cell receptor beta chains below was sequenced from the same sample in a study of cytomegalovirus exposure and HLA in healthy donors. The primer mix had 60 Vbeta and 13 Jbeta primers. Assay: immunoSEQ multiplex PCR; the TCRdb copy retains only in-frame clones and omits some. The repertoire holds 140,000 to 150,000 clones, with 82% as singletons. The sequenced sample consisted of PBMCs. The receptors were sampled from a woman aged 55-70 years in good health and CMV-seropositive.

V and J are TRBV7-8 and TRBJ2-5; 9 bases fit TRBD2. The V segment lost 5 bases and the J segment 1 base; nucleotides outside the gene matches: 2. The CDR3 sequence is 14 residues long. Germline CDR1 SGHVS, CDR2 FQNEAQ. This CDR3 reads CASSRGGAQETQYF. In nucleotides, the CDR3 is TGTGCCAGCAGCCGCGGGGGGGCCCAAGAGACCCAGTACTTC.

The chain employs TRBV6-6 and TRBJ1-5; 9 bases map to TRBD1. Trimming at V came to 7 bases and at J to 1 base, leaving 8 bases not matched to a gene. Germline V gene sequence: CDR1 MNHNY, CDR2 SVGAGI (reference sequence). The CDR3 consists of 16 residues. The CDR3 here is CASKLRGQGSNQPQHF. CDR3 DNA: TGTGCCAGCAAGTTGAGAGGACAGGGGAGCAATCAGCCCCAGCATTTT.

This chain links TRBV10-2 with TRBJ2-7; 8 bases line up with TRBD2. The CDR3 has 15 amino acids. V shed 7 bases, J shed 6 bases, and the junction held 14 bases outside the gene matches. CDR1 and CDR2 from the germline V gene are WSHSY and SAAADI. CDR3 nucleotide sequence: TGCGCCAGCAATTTAGCGGGGTGGCAGACTGGCGAGCAGTACTTC. This encodes CASNLAGWQTGEQYF.

Note on this clone: In this CDR3 the conserved last residue, phenylalanine or tryptophan, is missing, so a read error is likely. The chain has TRBV6-5 and TRBJ2-7; D is possibly TRBD1 (5 bases). Per the germline V gene, CDR1 is MNHEY and CDR2 is SVGAGI. CDR3 size: 14 residues. Deletions cut 2 bases from V and 5 bases from J, with 13 bases between. CDR3 amino acids: CASSYAAGLHEQYL. The CDR3 DNA reads as TGTGCCAGCAGTTACGCAGCAGGGCTACACGAGCAGTACCTC.

The J gene is TRBJ2-1, the V gene TRBV5-8; 15 bases match TRBD2. The V gene end was trimmed by 0 bases and the J gene end by 7 bases; junction bases not matched to a gene: 11. This CDR3 has 19 amino acids. Germline values: CDR1 SGHTS, CDR2 YDEGEE. CDR3: CASSLGSWTSGRAPNEQFF. CDR3 nucleotides: TGTGCCAGCAGCTTGGGGTCCTGGACTAGCGGGAGGGCCCCGAATGAGCAGTTCTTC.

V usage is TRBV28 and J usage is TRBJ2-7; TRBD1 is a possible D gene (7 bases). Germline loops: CDR1 MDHEN, CDR2 SYDVKM. This CDR3 has 14 amino acids. The V end lost 6 bases, the J end lost 6 bases, and 18 bases lay between the germline ends. The CDR3 here is CASRGQGGVLEQYF. The CDR3 bases are TGTGCCAGCAGGGGCCAGGGGGGTGTTCTCGAGCAGTACTTC.

In its sample, this clone was seen a few times. This chain uses TRBV29-1 with TRBJ2-1, with D unclear. This CDR3 region has 13 residues. Deletions cut 5 bases from V and 0 bases from J, with 8 bases between. CDR1 is SQVTM, CDR2 ANQGSEA, per germline. The CDR3 reads CSVCLSSYNEQFF. CDR3 bases: TGCAGCGTTTGTCTGAGCTCCTACAATGAGCAGTTCTTC.

The chain has TRBV4-3 and TRBJ1-4; TRBD1 might be the D (5 bases). Trimming cost V 4 bases and J 6 bases, with 15 bases left between them. Germline V gene data show CDR1 as LGHNA and CDR2 as YSLEER. The CDR3 consists of 15 residues. CDR3 loop: CASSLRGGSDEKLFF. CDR3 in DNA: TGCGCCAGCAGCCTCCGCGGGGGTTCGGATGAAAAACTGTTTTTT.

The genes are TRBV18 and TRBJ1-2; 7 bases agree with TRBD1. There are 13 residues in the CDR3. The germline V gene encodes CDR1 KGHSH and CDR2 LQKENI. J was trimmed by 6 bases and V by 6 bases; bases with no gene match: 7. CDR3: CASSRQGPNGYTF. DNA of the CDR3: TGTGCCAGCTCTCGACAGGGCCCAAATGGCTACACCTTC.

The V call is TRBV6-5, the J call TRBJ2-7; TRBD2 might be the D (6 bases). Germline loops: CDR1 MNHEY, CDR2 SVGAGI. This CDR3 contains 15 residues. V lost 0 bases and J 6 bases, leaving 15 bases between the germline ends. The CDR3 here is CASSYSGGPSSEQYF. The CDR3 DNA follows: TGTGCCAGCAGTTACTCTGGAGGGCCCTCGTCCGAGCAGTACTTC.

The chain carries TRBV7-6 and TRBJ2-1; the D is unclear. This CDR3 comprises 16 residues. CDR1 SGHVS and CDR2 FNYEAQ come from the germline V gene. Trimming pared 5 bases from V and 0 bases from J, leaving 14 bases between. The CDR3 bases are TGTGCCAGCAGCGCCGATCCCGCCGGCTCCTACAATGAGCAGTTCTTC. Protein product: CASSADPAGSYNEQFF.